This TCR beta chain emerged from a study of T cell responses to AZD1222 COVID-19 vaccine. As to this clone: Its antigen is still unknown.

Sequencing used immunoSEQ multiplex PCR; TCRdb keeps in-frame clones, though not all of them. The repertoire holds over 100,000 clones, with more than 70% as singletons. Study-level results: Clonal diversity may have been underestimated, and the donors were mostly white British, with more females than males. Only six or seven AZD1222 recipients were seropositive at baseline. The study reported that nearly half of spike-specific TCRs target unmutated variant regions.

Germline V gene data show CDR1 as MDHEN and CDR2 as SYDVKM. This CDR3 has 12 residues. V lost 6 bases and J 4 bases, leaving 9 bases between the germline ends. The sequencing used peripheral blood, collected on day 0 of AZD1222 vaccination. This rearrangement joins TRBV28 to TRBJ2-5; D remains unclear. The receptor was derived from an adult in good health. CDR3 region: CASRDPGETQYF. The CDR3 bases are TGTGCCAGCAGGGATCCAGGAGAGACCCAGTACTTC.